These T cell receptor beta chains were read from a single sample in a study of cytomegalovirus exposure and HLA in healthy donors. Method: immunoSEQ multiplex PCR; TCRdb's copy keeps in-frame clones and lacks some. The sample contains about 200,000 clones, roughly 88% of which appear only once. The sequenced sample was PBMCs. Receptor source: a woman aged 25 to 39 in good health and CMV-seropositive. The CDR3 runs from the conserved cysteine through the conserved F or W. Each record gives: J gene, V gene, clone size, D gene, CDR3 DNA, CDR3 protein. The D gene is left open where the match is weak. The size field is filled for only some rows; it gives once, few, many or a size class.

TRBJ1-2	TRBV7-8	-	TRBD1	TGTGCCAGCAGCTTAGAAGACAGGGCGAACTTTACTAACTATGGCTACACCTTC	CASSLEDRANFTNYGYTF
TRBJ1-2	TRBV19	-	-	TGTGCCAGTAGTATAGATTTTCGGGACAAAGGGTTTGGCTACACCTTC	CASSIDFRDKGFGYTF
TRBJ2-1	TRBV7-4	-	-	TGTGCCAGCAACCCGCTTGATAAGGGGGCTCGGCGGGACTACAATGAGCAGTTCTTC	CASNPLDKGARRDYNEQFF
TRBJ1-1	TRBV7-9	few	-	TGTGCCAGCAGCCTGGGGCAGGCGAACACTGAAGCTTTCTTT	CASSLGQANTEAFF
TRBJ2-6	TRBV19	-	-	TGTGCCAGTAGTATTGGGGGGAGATCTGGGGCCAACGTCCTGACTTTC	CASSIGGRSGANVLTF
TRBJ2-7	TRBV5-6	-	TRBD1	TGTGCCAGCAGCTTCGACAGGGACCACGAGCAGTACTTC	CASSFDRDHEQYF
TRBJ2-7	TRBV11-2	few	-	TGTGCCAGCAGCCAAGACTGGATCCTCGGCGAGCAGTACTTC	CASSQDWILGEQYF
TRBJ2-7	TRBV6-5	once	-	TGTGCCAGCAGCCCACGGGTAGGGGCGCGGCGCGAGCAGTACTTC	CASSPRVGARREQYF
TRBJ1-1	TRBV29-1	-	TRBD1	TGCAGCGTTGAAGAACGCGACAGGGAAACTGAAGCTTTCTTT	CSVEERDRETEAFF
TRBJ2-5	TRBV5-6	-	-	TGTGCCAGCAGCTTAGGGAGGAGGGAGACCCAGTACTTC	CASSLGRRETQYF
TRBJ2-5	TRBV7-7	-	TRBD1	TGTGCTAGCAGTTCCGGGACAGAAGAGACCCAGTACTTC	CASSSGTEETQYF
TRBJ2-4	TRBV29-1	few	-	TGCAGCGTTGAACAGGAGGACATTCAGTACTTC	CSVEQEDIQYF
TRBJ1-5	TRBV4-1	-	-	TGCGCCAGCAGCCATCTCCCGACAGGAATTGCAGCCCAGCATTTT	CASSHLPTGIAAQHF
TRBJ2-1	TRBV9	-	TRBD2	TGTGCCAGCAGCGACGGGAGGATTTACAATGAGCAGTTCTTC	CASSDGRIYNEQFF
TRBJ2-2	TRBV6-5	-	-	TGTGCCAGCAGTTATCTGACCGGGGAGCTGTTTTTT	CASSYLTGELFF
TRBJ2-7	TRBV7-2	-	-	TGTGCCAGCAGCTCCCGACACAGGGACCCCTACGAGCAGTACTTC	CASSSRHRDPYEQYF
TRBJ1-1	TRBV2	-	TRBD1	TGTGCCAGCAGTGGGACAGGGGTGGAAGCTTTCTTT	CASSGTGVEAFF
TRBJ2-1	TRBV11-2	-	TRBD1	TGTGCCAGCAGCTTAGCCTCTGGGACAGATTACAATGAGCAGTTCTTC	CASSLASGTDYNEQFF
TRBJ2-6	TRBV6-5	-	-	TGTGCCAGCGCCAGACAATTCTCTGGGGCCAACGTCCTGACTTTC	CASARQFSGANVLTF
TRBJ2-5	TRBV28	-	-	TGTGCCAGCAGCCTTAATAGAGAGACCCAGTACTTC	CASSLNRETQYF
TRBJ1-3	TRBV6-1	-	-	TGTGCCAGCATCTGGGACACGTCAAACACCATATATTTT	CASIWDTSNTIYF
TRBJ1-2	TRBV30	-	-	TGTGCCTGGAGTATAACCAGGGGAGGCTACACCTTC	CAWSITRGGYTF
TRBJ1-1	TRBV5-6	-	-	TGTGCCAGCAGCTTGGTTTCAACTGAAGCTTTCTTT	CASSLVSTEAFF
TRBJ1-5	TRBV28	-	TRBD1	TGTGCCAGCAGTCCCGGACAGGCCCGCAATCAGCCCCAGCATTTT	CASSPGQARNQPQHF
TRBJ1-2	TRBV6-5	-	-	TGTGCCAGCAGGAGGACTAACTATGGCTACACCTTC	CASRRTNYGYTF
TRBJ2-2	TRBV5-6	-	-	TGTGCCAGCAGCCAAACAGGAGTTAACACCGGGGAGCTGTTTTTT	CASSQTGVNTGELFF
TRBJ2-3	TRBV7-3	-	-	TGTGCCAGCAGTAGTTCGGGGGGCGCAGATACGCAGTATTTT	CASSSSGGADTQYF
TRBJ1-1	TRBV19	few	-	TGTGCCAGTAGTATGAGTAGAAACACTGAAGCTTTCTTT	CASSMSRNTEAFF
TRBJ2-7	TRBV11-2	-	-	TGTGCCAGCAGCTTAGTCGCGCCAGACTATGACGAGCAGTACTTC	CASSLVAPDYDEQYF
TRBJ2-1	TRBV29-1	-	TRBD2	TGCAGCTTTTGGAAGCGGGAGGGAGGCGATGAGCAGTTCTTC	CSFWKREGGDEQFF
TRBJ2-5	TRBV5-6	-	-	TGTGCCAGCAGTTATAATTCAGGGGTAGAGACCCAGTACTTC	CASSYNSGVETQYF
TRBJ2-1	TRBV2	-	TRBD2	TGTGCCAGAGGGACTAGCGGGAAGGAAAGCAAGTTCTTC	CARGTSGKESKFF
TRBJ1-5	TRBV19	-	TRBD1	TGTGCCAGTAGCGGGACAGGGGGCGGCGATCAGCCCCAGCATTTT	CASSGTGGGDQPQHF
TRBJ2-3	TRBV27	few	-	TGTGCCAGCAGTTTTGCTGGGTTCGGGGATACGCAGTATTTT	CASSFAGFGDTQYF
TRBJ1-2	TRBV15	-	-	TGTGCCACCAGCAGAGATTTATCCCCGACGGCGGGTGGCTACACCTTC	CATSRDLSPTAGGYTF
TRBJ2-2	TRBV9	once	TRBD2	TGTGCCAGCAGCATGATAGCGGGAGGGAATACCGGGGAGCTGTTTTTT	CASSMIAGGNTGELFF
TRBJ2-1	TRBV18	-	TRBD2	TGTGCCAGCTCACCTTACGGGACTAGCGGATACAATGAGCAGTTCTTC	CASSPYGTSGYNEQFF
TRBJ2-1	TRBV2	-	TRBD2	TGTGCCAGCAAACTAGCGGGAGGCCCCCCCCAGTTCTTC	CASKLAGGPPQFF
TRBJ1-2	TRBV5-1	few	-	TGCGCCAGCAGCTTGACCTACGAGGGAATCTATGGCTACACCTTC	CASSLTYEGIYGYTF
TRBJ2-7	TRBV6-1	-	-	TGTGCCAGCAGTGGTCCCGGAGGGCGGGCCTTCTACGAGCAGTACTTC	CASSGPGGRAFYEQYF
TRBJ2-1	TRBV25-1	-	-	TGTGCCAGCAGTGAACAGGGATACGATGAGCAGTTCTTC	CASSEQGYDEQFF
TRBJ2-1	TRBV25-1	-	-	TGTGCCAGCAGCCCACGGGAGCACTACAATGAGCAGTTCTTC	CASSPREHYNEQFF
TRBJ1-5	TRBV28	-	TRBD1	TGTGCCAGCACCACCCAGGGGGACAGGCATCAGCCCCAGCATTTT	CASTTQGDRHQPQHF
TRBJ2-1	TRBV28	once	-	TGTGCCAGTTATTCACCCTTAAAAAGCCACAATGAGCAGTTCTTC	CASYSPLKSHNEQFF
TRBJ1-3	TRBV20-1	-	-	TGCAGTGCTAGACAAGGAAACACCATATATTTT	CSARQGNTIYF
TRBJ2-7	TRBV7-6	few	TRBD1	TGTGCCAGCAGCTCCGGACAGGGGAACTACGAGCAGTACTTC	CASSSGQGNYEQYF
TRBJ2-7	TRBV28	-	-	TGTGCCAGCAGCACCAACGACAGGTCCTACGAGCAGTACTTC	CASSTNDRSYEQYF